A selection of T cell receptor beta chains follows, all from one sample in a study of T cell responses to AZD1222 COVID-19 vaccine. Sequencing used immunoSEQ multiplex PCR; TCRdb keeps in-frame clones, though not all of them. The sample records roughly 100,000 clones, 88% being singletons. The specimen comprised peripheral blood, sampled on day 0 of AZD1222 vaccination. The source is an adult in good health. Each CDR3 is given with its conserved first and last residue. A D gene is named only where the DNA matches it firmly. For some rows the clone size is stated as once, few or many, or as a class when expanded; others skip it.

V	J	D	size	DNA	CDR3
TRBV12-3/TRBV12-4	TRBJ1-2	-	-	TGTGCCAGCAGTTATGGGGCAGAGATTTACTACACCTTC	CASSYGAEIYYTF
TRBV10-3	TRBJ2-7	-	once	TGTGCCACCATGGTTTACAGCGGCTCCTACGAGCAGTACTTC	CATMVYSGSYEQYF
TRBV7-9	TRBJ1-3	-	-	TGTGCCAGCAGCAAGTCTCTACAGGGTTCAGGAAACACCATATATTTT	CASSKSLQGSGNTIYF
TRBV11-2	TRBJ2-5	-	-	TGTGCCAGCAGCCCAACGTTCCAGCGGGAGACCCAGTACTTC	CASSPTFQRETQYF
TRBV28	TRBJ1-1	-	-	TGTGCCAGCAGTCTATTCGGGCCCGATTACGGGAACACTGAAGCTTTCTTT	CASSLFGPDYGNTEAFF
TRBV30	TRBJ1-5	TRBD1	-	TGTGCCTGGAGTGTAGGGACAGGGGGCAATCAGCCCCAGCATTTT	CAWSVGTGGNQPQHF
TRBV11-3	TRBJ2-6	-	-	TGTGCCAGCAGCCCATCTGGGGCCAACGTCCTGACTTTC	CASSPSGANVLTF
TRBV4-3	TRBJ2-1	-	-	TGCGCCAGCAGCCAAGATAATACGGTCTACAATGAGCAGTTCTTC	CASSQDNTVYNEQFF
TRBV7-6	TRBJ1-4	-	-	TGTGCCAGCAGCCTCCGAAATAGGGGAGGGGAAAAACTGTTTTTT	CASSLRNRGGEKLFF
TRBV7-2	TRBJ1-4	TRBD1	-	TGTGCCAGCAGTCGCGACAGGGTCGGGGAAAAACTGTTTTTT	CASSRDRVGEKLFF
TRBV25-1	TRBJ1-1	-	-	TGTGCCAGCAGTGAAATAGAGTGGGGCACTGAAGCTTTCTTT	CASSEIEWGTEAFF
TRBV5-1	TRBJ2-2	TRBD2	once	TGCGCCAGCAGCTTAGTAGCGGGTGACACCGGGGAGCTGTTTTTT	CASSLVAGDTGELFF
TRBV24-1	TRBJ1-1	-	once	TGTGCCACCAGTGATTTTGGGATTTTGAACACTGAAGCTTTCTTT	CATSDFGILNTEAFF
TRBV28	TRBJ1-2	TRBD1	-	TGTGCCAGCAGTTCCATCCTCGGGACAGGGGCCGGCTATGGCTACACCTTC	CASSSILGTGAGYGYTF
TRBV28	TRBJ1-5	-	-	TGTGCCAGCAGTTTCCCCGGGGGCGTTCAGCCCCAGCATTTT	CASSFPGGVQPQHF
TRBV3-1/TRBV3-2	TRBJ2-1	TRBD2	-	TGTGCCAGCAGCCAACGCGGGAGTGGGGCCAATGAGCAGTTCTTC	CASSQRGSGANEQFF
TRBV7-9	TRBJ2-5	-	-	TGTGCCAGCATCATAGAGGGGGACACCAAAGAGACCCAGTACTTC	CASIIEGDTKETQYF
TRBV5-5	TRBJ1-3	-	-	TGTGCCAGCAGCTTAACAGGGCGCGGAAACACCATATATTTT	CASSLTGRGNTIYF
TRBV5-1	TRBJ2-5	-	-	TGCGCCAGCAGCTCGGACAAATTCCAAGAGACCCAGTACTTC	CASSSDKFQETQYF
TRBV27	TRBJ2-6	-	-	TGTGCCAGCAGTTTATATCTCCGGGGGGCCAACGTCCTGACTTTC	CASSLYLRGANVLTF
TRBV6-1	TRBJ2-7	-	once	TGTGCCAGCAGTGAAGTGTCAGGGGGAGGCTACGAGCAGTACTTC	CASSEVSGGGYEQYF
TRBV27	TRBJ2-3	-	-	TGTGCCAGCATTCCGATCCGGGGGTCAGATACGCAGTATTTT	CASIPIRGSDTQYF
TRBV12-3/TRBV12-4	TRBJ1-1	TRBD1	-	TGTGCCAGCAGTTTATTCGGACAGGGAGCTTTCTTT	CASSLFGQGAFF
TRBV7-3	TRBJ2-3	-	-	TGTGCCAGCAGCCCCAGATTACAGGGTACGCAGTATTTT	CASSPRLQGTQYF
TRBV10-3	TRBJ1-2	-	-	TGTGCCATCAGTGAGTCCGGACAGTATGGCTACACCTTC	CAISESGQYGYTF
TRBV27	TRBJ2-3	TRBD2	-	TGTGCCAGCAGTTTTACTAGCGGGAGAACAGATACGCAGTATTTT	CASSFTSGRTDTQYF
TRBV2	TRBJ2-2	-	-	TGTGCCAGCAGAGACTCGAACACCGGGGAGCTGTTTTTT	CASRDSNTGELFF
TRBV28	TRBJ2-2	-	-	TGTGCCAGCACTTCTCCCGGGCTAGCGCCGAACACCGGGGAGCTGTTTTTT	CASTSPGLAPNTGELFF
TRBV19	TRBJ2-1	TRBD2	-	TGTGCCAGTAGTGTTAGCGGGAGCTCCTACAATGAGCAGTTCTTC	CASSVSGSSYNEQFF
TRBV27	TRBJ2-2	-	-	TGTGCCAGCAGGGGACCTTGGACGGGGGAGCTGTTTTTT	CASRGPWTGELFF
TRBV2	TRBJ2-2	-	-	TGTGCCAGCAGTCGAGGGCGCAACACCGGGGAGCTGTTTTTT	CASSRGRNTGELFF
TRBV27	TRBJ2-7	-	-	TGTGCCACCTACTACGAGCAGTACTTC	CATYYEQYF
TRBV5-1	TRBJ2-6	-	-	TGCGCCAGCAGCACAGGGCTACGGCCCGGGGCCAACGTCCTGACTTTC	CASSTGLRPGANVLTF
TRBV7-2	TRBJ1-2	TRBD1	-	TGTGCCAGCAGCTTATCCCGGACAGGAACCGGCTATGGCTACACCTTC	CASSLSRTGTGYGYTF
TRBV4-3	TRBJ2-7	TRBD1	-	TGCGCCAGCAGCCAGGCGTGGGACAGTCCTACCTACGAGCAGTACTTC	CASSQAWDSPTYEQYF
TRBV10-3	TRBJ2-2	-	-	TGTGCCATCAGTTTAGCGGAGAACACCGGGGAGCTGTTTTTT	CAISLAENTGELFF
TRBV27	TRBJ2-5	-	-	TGTGCCAGCAGTTTATGGGGAGGCGACTACGGGGGACAAGAGACCCAGTACTTC	CASSLWGGDYGGQETQYF
TRBV4-2	TRBJ2-1	TRBD2	-	TGTGCCAGCAGCCAAGAAGGCGCCGGTACTAGCGGTCCCCCGAGTGAGCAGTTCTTC	CASSQEGAGTSGPPSEQFF
TRBV6-2/TRBV6-3	TRBJ2-1	-	-	TGTGCCAGCAGTTACTCTAGGGGCAATGAGCAGTTCTTC	CASSYSRGNEQFF
TRBV29-1	TRBJ1-4	-	-	TGCAGCGTTTCCGCGGCAGGTGAAAAACTGTTTTTT	CSVSAAGEKLFF
TRBV7-8	TRBJ2-5	-	once	TGTGCCAGCAGCTTACGGGGCAGACAAGAGACCCAGTACTTC	CASSLRGRQETQYF
TRBV12-3/TRBV12-4	TRBJ2-1	-	-	TGTGCCAGCACCGACCAATACAATGAGCAGTTCTTC	CASTDQYNEQFF
TRBV5-5	TRBJ1-1	-	-	TGTGCCAGCAGCTCGACTCAGGGCGAGAAGACTGAAGCTTTCTTT	CASSSTQGEKTEAFF
TRBV19	TRBJ2-2	TRBD2	-	TGTGCCAGCCGCGGGACTACACCTTTCGTCAACACCGGGGAGCTGTTTTTT	CASRGTTPFVNTGELFF
TRBV5-4	TRBJ1-2	-	-	TGTGCCAGCAGCTTGGTAGGGGAATCGGGCTACACCTTC	CASSLVGESGYTF
TRBV28	TRBJ1-4	-	-	TGTGCCAGCAGTTTAGTGGGGGGCGCTAATGAAAAACTGTTTTTT	CASSLVGGANEKLFF
TRBV6-5	TRBJ2-1	-	-	TGTGCCAGCAGTCCTAGGACCGTAGCCTACAATGAGCAGTTCTTC	CASSPRTVAYNEQFF
TRBV5-1	TRBJ2-5	-	-	TGCGCCAGCAGCCCCCCTGGGGTAGGAGAGACCCAGTACTTC	CASSPPGVGETQYF
TRBV20-1	TRBJ2-4	TRBD2	-	TGCAGTGCTAGTTCACCTAGCGGGAGGGCCCTAAACATTCAGTACTTC	CSASSPSGRALNIQYF
TRBV19	TRBJ2-5	TRBD1	-	TGTGCCAGTAGTCTCCGGACAGGGAAAGAGACCCAGTACTTC	CASSLRTGKETQYF
TRBV5-1	TRBJ2-7	TRBD1	-	TGCGCCAGCAGTCAGACCGGGACAGGGGGCCTCTACGAGCAGTACTTC	CASSQTGTGGLYEQYF
TRBV5-4	TRBJ2-1	-	-	TGTGCCAGCAGCTGGGGACCTAGCGTCAATGAGCAGTTCTTC	CASSWGPSVNEQFF
TRBV12-3/TRBV12-4	TRBJ2-5	TRBD1	-	TGTGCCAGCAGTTTTAGACAGGGAGAGACCCAGTACTTC	CASSFRQGETQYF
TRBV4-3	TRBJ1-5	TRBD1	-	TGCGCCAGCAGCCCCGGGACAGGGCTCGGTCAGCCCCAGCATTTT	CASSPGTGLGQPQHF
TRBV11-1	TRBJ1-2	-	-	TGTGCCAGCAGCTTAGAGAGGGGTCTCGGTGGCTACACCTTC	CASSLERGLGGYTF